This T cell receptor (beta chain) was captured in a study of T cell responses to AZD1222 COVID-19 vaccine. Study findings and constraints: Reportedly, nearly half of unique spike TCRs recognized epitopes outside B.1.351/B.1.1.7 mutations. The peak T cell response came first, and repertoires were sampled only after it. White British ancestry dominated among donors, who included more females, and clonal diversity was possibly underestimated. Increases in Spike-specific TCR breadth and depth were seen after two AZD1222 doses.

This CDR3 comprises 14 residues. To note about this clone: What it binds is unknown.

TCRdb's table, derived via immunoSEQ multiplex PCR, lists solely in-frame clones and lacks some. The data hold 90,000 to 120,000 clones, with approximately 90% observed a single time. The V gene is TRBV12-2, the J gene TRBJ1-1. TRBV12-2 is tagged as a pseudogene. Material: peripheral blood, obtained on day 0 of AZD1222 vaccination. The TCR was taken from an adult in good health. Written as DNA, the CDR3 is TGTGCAAGTCCCCGGGTCAGAGGGAGCACTGAAGCTTTCTTT. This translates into CASPRVRGSTEAFF.